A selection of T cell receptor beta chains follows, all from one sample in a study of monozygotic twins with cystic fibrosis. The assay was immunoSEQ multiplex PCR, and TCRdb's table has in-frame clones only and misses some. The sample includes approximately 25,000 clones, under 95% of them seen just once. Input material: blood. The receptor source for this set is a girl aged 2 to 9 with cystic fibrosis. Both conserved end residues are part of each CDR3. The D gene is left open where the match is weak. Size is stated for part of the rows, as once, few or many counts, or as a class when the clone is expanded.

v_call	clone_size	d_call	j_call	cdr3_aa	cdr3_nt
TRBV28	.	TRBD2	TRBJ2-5	CASQSGGIAKTQYF	TGTGCCAGCCAAAGCGGGGGGATTGCGAAGACCCAGTACTTC
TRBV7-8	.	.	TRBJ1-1	CASSVQGIRAFF	TGTGCCAGCAGCGTCCAGGGGATTCGAGCTTTCTTT
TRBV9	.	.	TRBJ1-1	CASSVSGQKNTEAFF	TGTGCCAGCAGCGTATCCGGACAGAAGAACACTGAAGCTTTCTTT
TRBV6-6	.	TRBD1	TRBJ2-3	CASSSDRGADTQYF	TGTGCCAGCAGCTCGGACAGGGGGGCAGATACGCAGTATTTT
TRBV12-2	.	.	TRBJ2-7	CASRFRGHEQYF	TGTGCAAGTCGTTTCCGCGGACACGAGCAGTACTTC
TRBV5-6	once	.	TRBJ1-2	CASSLAGINYGYTF	TGTGCCAGCAGCTTGGCAGGCATTAACTATGGCTACACCTTC
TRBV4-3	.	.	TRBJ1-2	CASSQDPQNYGYTF	TGCGCCAGCAGCCAAGATCCCCAGAACTATGGCTACACCTTC
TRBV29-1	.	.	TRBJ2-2	CSVGQLGTGELFF	TGCAGCGTTGGACAGTTAGGGACCGGGGAGCTGTTTTTT
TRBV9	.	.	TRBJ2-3	CASSVQGGTDTQYF	TGTGCCAGCAGCGTCCAGGGTGGCACAGATACGCAGTATTTT
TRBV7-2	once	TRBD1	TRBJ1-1	CASSVGQGPSEAFF	TGTGCCAGCAGCGTCGGACAGGGGCCGAGTGAAGCTTTCTTT
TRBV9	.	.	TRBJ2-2	CASSALTRGPGELFF	TGTGCCAGCAGCGCCTTGACACGGGGACCCGGGGAGCTGTTTTTT
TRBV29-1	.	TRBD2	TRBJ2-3	CSAERGGGTDTQYF	TGCAGCGCCGAGCGGGGGGGCGGTACAGATACGCAGTATTTT
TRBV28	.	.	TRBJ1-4	CASSGQVNEKLFF	TGTGCCAGCAGTGGCCAGGTTAATGAAAAACTGTTTTTT
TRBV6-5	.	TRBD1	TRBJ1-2	CASSYLFGTDRGGYTF	TGTGCCAGCAGTTACTTGTTTGGGACAGATCGGGGTGGCTACACCTTC
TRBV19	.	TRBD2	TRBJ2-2	CASSRRLAGGRLNTGELFF	TGTGCCAGTAGTAGGCGACTAGCGGGGGGCCGATTGAACACCGGGGAGCTGTTTTTT
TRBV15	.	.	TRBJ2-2	CATSKFGDNTGELFF	TGTGCCACCAGCAAATTCGGGGATAACACCGGGGAGCTGTTTTTT
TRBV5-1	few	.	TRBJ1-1	CASSSHPRTGEAFF	TGCGCCAGCAGCTCCCACCCCCGGACGGGTGAAGCTTTCTTT
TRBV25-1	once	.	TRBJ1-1	CASSGHENTEAFF	TGTGCCAGCAGTGGGCACGAGAACACTGAAGCTTTCTTT
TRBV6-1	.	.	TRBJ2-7	CASSDRRGYEQYF	TGTGCCAGCAGTGATCGCCGGGGCTACGAGCAGTACTTC
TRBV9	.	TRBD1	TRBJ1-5	CASSETGGRQPQHF	TGTGCCAGCAGCGAGACAGGGGGACGACAGCCCCAGCATTTT
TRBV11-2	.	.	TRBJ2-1	CASSQAGLVNYNEQFF	TGTGCCAGCAGCCAGGCCGGACTGGTGAACTACAATGAGCAGTTCTTC
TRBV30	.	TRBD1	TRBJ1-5	CAWSTPTGSNQPQHF	TGTGCCTGGAGTACCCCGACAGGGAGCAATCAGCCCCAGCATTTT
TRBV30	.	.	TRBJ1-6	CAWSTLQGFGSPLHF	TGTGCCTGGAGTACCCTCCAGGGTTTTGGTTCACCCCTCCACTTT
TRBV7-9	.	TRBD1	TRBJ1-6	CASSQDRGHSPLHF	TGTGCCAGCAGCCAGGACAGGGGGCATTCACCCCTCCACTTT
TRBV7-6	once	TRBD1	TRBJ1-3	CASSLEHPGQGLDIGNTIYF	TGTGCCAGCAGCTTAGAGCACCCGGGACAGGGGTTAGATATCGGAAACACCATATATTTT
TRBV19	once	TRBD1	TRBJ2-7	CASSPAPGQGAYEQYF	TGTGCCAGTAGTCCTGCACCGGGACAGGGGGCCTACGAGCAGTACTTC
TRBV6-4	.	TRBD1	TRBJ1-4	CASDTGTDEKLFF	TGTGCCAGCGACACCGGGACAGATGAAAAACTGTTTTTT
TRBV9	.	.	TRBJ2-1	CASSAASDEQFF	TGTGCCAGCAGCGCCGCATCGGATGAGCAGTTCTTC
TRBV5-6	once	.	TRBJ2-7	CASSGGRVDLYEQYF	TGTGCCAGCAGCGGCGGCAGGGTGGATCTCTACGAGCAGTACTTC
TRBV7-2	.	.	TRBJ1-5	CASSHTGQPQHF	TGTGCCAGCAGCCACACGGGGCAGCCCCAGCATTTT
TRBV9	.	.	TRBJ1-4	CASNPSGTRGEKLFF	TGTGCCAGCAACCCATCCGGGACCCGTGGTGAAAAACTGTTTTTT
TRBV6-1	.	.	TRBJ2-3	CASSESGSTDTQYF	TGTGCCAGCAGTGAAAGCGGAAGCACAGATACGCAGTATTTT
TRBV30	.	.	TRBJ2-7	CAWSVTADSSYEQYF	TGTGCCTGGAGTGTAACTGCAGACAGCAGCTACGAGCAGTACTTC
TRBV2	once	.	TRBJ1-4	CASSEDLNEKLFF	TGTGCCAGCAGTGAGGATCTTAATGAAAAACTGTTTTTT
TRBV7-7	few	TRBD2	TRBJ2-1	CASSDGGADYNEQFF	TGTGCTAGCAGCGACGGGGGGGCGGACTACAATGAGCAGTTCTTC
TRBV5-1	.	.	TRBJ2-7	CASSRTAAMSAYEQYF	TGCGCCAGCAGTAGAACCGCTGCCATGTCAGCCTACGAGCAGTACTTC
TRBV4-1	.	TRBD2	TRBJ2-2	CASSPPSGGAAGELFF	TGCGCCAGCAGCCCACCTAGCGGGGGGGCCGCCGGGGAGCTGTTTTTT
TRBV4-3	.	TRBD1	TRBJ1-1	CASSQDWDGTEINTEAFF	TGCGCCAGCAGCCAAGATTGGGACGGGACAGAAATTAACACTGAAGCTTTCTTT
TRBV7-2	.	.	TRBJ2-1	CASSLGLYNEQFF	TGTGCCAGCAGCTTAGGCCTTTACAATGAGCAGTTCTTC
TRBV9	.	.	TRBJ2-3	CASSVGPTDTQYF	TGTGCCAGCAGCGTAGGCCCCACAGATACGCAGTATTTT
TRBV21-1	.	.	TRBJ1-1	CASSKATHFSTGQGALEAFF	TGTGCCAGCAGCAAAGCAACCCACTTTTCGACCGGACAGGGTGCTCTTGAAGCTTTCTTT
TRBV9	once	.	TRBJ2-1	CASSAPNYGASNEQFF	TGTGCCAGCAGCGCCCCTAACTACGGAGCTTCCAATGAGCAGTTCTTC
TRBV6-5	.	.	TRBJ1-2	CASSYSGGEGYGYTF	TGTGCCAGCAGTTACAGTGGGGGCGAGGGCTATGGCTACACCTTC